This T cell receptor (beta chain) was sequenced for a study of cytomegalovirus exposure and HLA in healthy donors. Whole-study results and caveats: Among TCR beta chains, those listed as cytomegalovirus-associated numbered about 160.

After removal of 5 bases from V and 4 bases from J, the junction contained 7 bases not matched to a gene. Germline CDR1 is SGHNT and CDR2 is YENEEA. The CDR3 is 15 amino acids. Primers for the PCR totalled 60 Vbeta and 13 Jbeta. Method: immunoSEQ multiplex PCR; TCRdb's copy keeps in-frame clones and lacks some. Here the sample spans some 190,000 clones, around 80% being singletons. There are a few counts of this clone. The antigen remains unidentified. The sequence was collected from a girl aged 5-17 years in good health and CMV-seropositive. This chain joins TRBV11-3 and TRBJ2-2; 7 bases agree with TRBD2. The material sequenced was PBMCs. CDR3 in amino acids: CASSPGGTFTGELFF. In DNA form, the CDR3 reads TGTGCCAGCAGCCCGGGGGGTACATTCACCGGGGAGCTGTTTTTT.